This passage covers 5 T cell receptor beta chains from one sample sequenced in a study of T-cell memory formation after mild COVID-19. MiXCR, applied by TCRdb to the 5' RACE reads, yields one record per CDR3 protein. The sample records 540,000 or so distinct CDR3 sequences, around 21% being singletons. Sequencing was carried out using PBMCs or a T cell subset sorted from them (not recorded which). The receptors were sampled from an adult woman who had mild COVID-19 (a few samples of this study predate the infection). Cell type and time point are not known.

The chain is built from TRBV27 and TRBJ2-7; no firm D call. V lost 3 bases to trimming and J lost 6 bases, with 9 bases between them. Germline loops: CDR1 MNHEY, CDR2 SMNVEV (reference sequence). CDR3 size: 12 residues. In DNA, the CDR3 is TGTGCCAGCAGTTTCATCTCCGGCGAGCAGTACTTC. Residues: CASSFISGEQYF.

This sequence joins TRBV7-9 and TRBJ2-7, with D perhaps matching TRBD1 (6 bases). Trimming took 2 bases from V and 3 from J, leaving 11 bases between them. Germline V gene sequence: CDR1 SEHNR, CDR2 FQNEAQ (reference sequence). This CDR3 has 14 residues. The DNA for the CDR3 is TGTGCCAGCAGCTTAAGGACAGAGAACTACGAGCAGTACTTC. Its translation is CASSLRTENYEQYF.

The chain uses TRBV12-3 or TRBV12-4 and TRBJ2-1; the D gene is possibly TRBD2 (6 bases). Between the trimmed V and J ends, which lost 6 bases and 10 bases, there was a span of 13 bases. The CDR3 runs to 12 residues. The CDR3 is CASSPGGREQFF. The CDR3 DNA reads as TGTGCCAGCAGCCCCGGAGGGAGGGAGCAGTTCTTC.

The rearrangement joins TRBV18 to TRBJ2-1, with 9 bases aligning to TRBD2. Germline CDR1 and CDR2: KGHSH and LQKENI. The CDR3 extends over 13 amino acids. J was trimmed by 15 bases and V by 0 bases; bases with no gene match: 6. For the CDR3, the DNA is TGTGCCAGCTCACCACCGTCGCGGGAGGGTCCGTTCTTC. Translating it yields CASSPPSREGPFF.

V gene TRBV27 combines with J gene TRBJ1-4; no clear D gene. V was trimmed by 5 bases and J by 3 bases, leaving 16 bases between them. CDR1 MNHEY and CDR2 SMNVEV come from the germline V gene (reference sequence). The CDR3 runs to 16 residues. This CDR3 reads CASSPGRTKANEKLFF. DNA of the CDR3: TGTGCCAGCAGTCCTGGACGGACTAAGGCTAATGAAAAACTGTTTTTT.